Presented here are 19 T cell receptor beta chains from one specimen sequenced in a study of T cell responses to AZD1222 COVID-19 vaccine. Clones were sequenced by immunoSEQ multiplex PCR, and TCRdb holds only the in-frame ones, with some missing. This table has some 150,000 clones, about nine tenths appearing once. The sample was peripheral blood, taken 28 days after the second AZD1222 dose. Every receptor here comes from an adult who received the AZD1222 COVID-19 vaccine.

CDR3 DNA: TGTGCCAGCAGCTTAAGGCTCGGCGGGACTGGGACCGGGGAGCTGTTTTTT. Protein sequence: CASSLRLGGTGTGELFF. The chain is built from TRBV7-3 and TRBJ2-2, with D maybe TRBD2 (6 bases). V dropped 1 base and J dropped 5 bases, with 17 bases sitting between them. The CDR3 is 17 amino acids. CDR1 is SGHTA, CDR2 FQGTGA, per germline.

V usage is TRBV4-2 and J usage is TRBJ2-2; the D gene could be TRBD1 or TRBD2 (5 bases each). Trimming cost V 7 bases and J 3 bases, with 12 bases left between them. There are 14 residues in the CDR3. Germline V gives CDR1 LGHNA, CDR2 YNFKEQ. CDR3 protein: CASTAQGDTGELFF. For the CDR3, the DNA is TGTGCCAGCACGGCGCAGGGAGACACCGGGGAGCTGTTTTTT.

The chain recombines TRBV5-6 with TRBJ1-4; D is unclear. The V end was cut by 3 bases, the J end by 8 bases, with 14 bases between. CDR3 length: 14 amino acids. The germline V gene encodes CDR1 SGHDT and CDR2 YYEEEE. CDR3: CASSSSSGGEKLFF. The CDR3 DNA follows: TGTGCCAGCAGCTCATCGTCGGGAGGGGAAAAACTGTTTTTT.

J is TRBJ2-5 and V is TRBV9, with 8 bases lining up with TRBD2. The CDR3 sequence is 15 residues long. Germline CDR1 reads SGDLS; CDR2 reads YYNGEE. Trimming took 4 bases from V and 1 from J; bases not matched to a gene: 6. CDR3 DNA sequence: TGTGCCAGCAGCCCCGGGGGGGCGGTCCAAGAGACCCAGTACTTC. It specifies CASSPGGAVQETQYF.

This chain links TRBV6-5 with TRBJ2-1; D possibly corresponds to TRBD2 (6 bases). Germline values: CDR1 MNHEY, CDR2 SVGAGI. The CDR3 is made up of 15 amino acids. Trimming took off 6 bases at V and 0 bases at J, with 12 bases between the two ends. CDR3 residues: CASSRREPSYNEQFF. The DNA for the CDR3 is TGTGCCAGCAGCCGACGGGAGCCCTCCTACAATGAGCAGTTCTTC.

V is TRBV27 and J is TRBJ2-2; TRBD1 matches 9 bases. The CDR3 sequence is 16 residues long. Germline assignment: CDR1 MNHEY and CDR2 SMNVEV (reference sequence). V dropped 5 bases and J dropped 5; count of bases not matched to a gene: 9. The CDR3 reads CASSPRPGTGTGELFF. CDR3 in DNA: TGTGCCAGCAGTCCTCGTCCCGGGACAGGGACCGGGGAGCTGTTTTTT.

The rearrangement joins TRBV27 to TRBJ1-1; D gene uncertain. The CDR3 runs 13 residues. V lost 6 bases and J lost 5, with 13 bases in between. The germline V gene has CDR1 MNHEY and CDR2 SMNVEV (reference sequence). CDR3 sequence (DNA): TGTGCCAGCAGCTTGGGTCTTTATACTGAAGCTTTCTTT. This encodes CASSLGLYTEAFF.

This clone was observed at least ten times. V usage is TRBV30 and J usage is TRBJ2-7; TRBD1 aligns across 7 bases. With 2 bases clipped from V and 3 bases from J, the junction kept 13 bases outside the gene matches. The germline V gene has CDR1 GTSNPN and CDR2 SVGIG (reference sequence). The CDR3 has 16 residues. The CDR3 DNA reads as TGTGCCTGGAGTCCCTGGACAGGTAAATCGATCTACGAGCAGTACTTC. It encodes CAWSPWTGKSIYEQYF. The full variable domain, its missing parts supplied by reference TRBV30 and TRBJ2-7, is SQTIHQWPATLVQPVGSPLSLECTVEGTSNPNLYWYRQAAGRGLQLLFYSVGIGQISSEVPQNLSASRPQDRQFILSSKKLLLSDSGFYLCAWSPWTGKSIYEQYFGPGTRLTVT.

This chain connects TRBV27 to TRBJ1-5, with 7 bases fitting TRBD1. The CDR3 has 16 amino acids. Trimming cost V 6 bases and J 2 bases; bases outside gene matches: 10. Germline CDR1 is MNHEY and CDR2 is SMNVEV (reference sequence). The CDR3 DNA reads TGTGCCAGCAGACAAACAGGGGACTGGGGCAATCAGCCCCAGCATTTT. Amino acid sequence: CASRQTGDWGNQPQHF.

Points on this clone: This same CDR3 is encoded by further DNA sequences in the sample. V and J are TRBV30 and TRBJ1-2; D is ambiguous. The V end was cut by 1 base, the J end by 8 bases, with 14 bases between. Germline CDR1 GTSNPN, CDR2 SVGIG (reference sequence). The CDR3 has 13 residues. In DNA, the CDR3 is TGTGCCTGGAGTGCCCCACCAGGCGAAGGCTACACCTTC. It yields the protein CAWSAPPGEGYTF.

The chain combines TRBV24-1 with TRBJ2-3; D gene unclear. This CDR3 contains 12 residues. Trimming pared 3 bases from V and 9 bases from J, leaving 9 bases between. CDR1 and CDR2 from the germline V gene are KGHDR and SFDVKD. CDR3 sequence (DNA): TGTGCCACCAGTGATCAACACTGGACGCAGTATTTT. Its protein is CATSDQHWTQYF.

This clone was found once. The sample contains more than one DNA sequence encoding this CDR3. V is TRBV10-3 and J is TRBJ2-7; perhaps TRBD1 as D (5 bases). V gave up 4 bases and J gave up 10 bases, with 14 bases separating them. The CDR3 is 12 amino acids. Germline lookup yields CDR1 ENHRY and CDR2 SYGVKD. CDR3 coding DNA: TGTGCCATCAGTGCCGACGTACAGGTCCAGTACTTC. This codes for CAISADVQVQYF.

The chain has TRBV9 and TRBJ2-1; 8 bases agree with TRBD2. This CDR3 has 14 amino acids. Germline CDR1 SGDLS, CDR2 YYNGEE. V lost 2 bases, J lost 9 bases, and 7 bases stayed unmatched. The CDR3 DNA is TGTGCCAGCAGCGTTGAAGCGGGAGCGGGTGAGCAGTTCTTC. Amino acids: CASSVEAGAGEQFF.

This clone was picked up one time. The chain is built from TRBV11-2 and TRBJ2-1; possibly TRBD1 or TRBD2 for D (6 bases each). The V end was cut by 1 base, the J end by 5 bases, with 12 bases between. The CDR3 extends over 15 amino acids. From germline, CDR1 is SGHAT and CDR2 FQNNGV. The CDR3 protein is CASSLVRGAHNEQFF. DNA of the CDR3: TGTGCCAGCAGCTTAGTAAGGGGGGCACACAATGAGCAGTTCTTC.

CDR3 DNA sequence: TGCGCCAGCAGCGACAGGTCAGGGGACACCGGGGAGCTGTTTTTT. The encoded protein is CASSDRSGDTGELFF. The V call is TRBV5-1, the J call TRBJ2-2, with a tentative D call TRBD1 (6 bases). V shed 4 bases and J shed 3 bases, with 13 bases lying between them. This CDR3 has 15 residues. Germline loops: CDR1 SGHRS, CDR2 YFSETQ.

This CDR3 is CASSPRAGGRNEQFF. The CDR3 nucleotides are TGTGCCAGCAGCCCCCGCGCGGGAGGTAGGAATGAGCAGTTCTTC. J is TRBJ2-1 and V is TRBV9; TRBD2 agrees at 8 bases. J gave up 7 bases and V 4 bases, and 10 bases lay outside the gene matches. This CDR3 is built from 15 residues. Per the germline V gene, CDR1 is SGDLS and CDR2 is YYNGEE.

This sequence joins TRBV28 and TRBJ1-4; tentatively, D is TRBD1 (5 bases). The V gene lost 6 bases and the J gene lost 7 bases, with 24 bases spanning the gap. Germline lookup yields CDR1 MDHEN and CDR2 SYDVKM. This CDR3 contains 17 residues. This CDR3 is CASREHKGTDSVEKLFF. The CDR3 coding sequence is TGTGCCAGCAGAGAGCATAAAGGGACCGACTCGGTTGAAAAACTGTTTTTT.

The rearrangement uses TRBV19 and TRBJ1-2; 10 bases fit TRBD1. Looked up from germline, CDR1 is LNHDA and CDR2 is SQIVND (reference sequence). The CDR3 sequence is 17 residues long. V lost 3 bases, J lost 8 bases, and 15 bases stayed unmatched. The CDR3 DNA follows: TGTGCCAGTAGTATGAGGAGGGACAGGGGTACTTCGGAAGGCTACACCTTC. Its translation is CASSMRRDRGTSEGYTF.

This clone ranks as medium-sized. The V call is TRBV7-9, the J call TRBJ2-7, with 7 positions matching TRBD1. J gave up 4 bases and V 1 base, and 13 bases lay outside the gene matches. Germline CDR1 is SEHNR and CDR2 is FQNEAQ (reference sequence). The CDR3 sequence is 17 residues long. The DNA of the CDR3 is TGTGCCAGCAGCTTAGATTGGGGACAGCCCGGAACTTACGAGCAGTACTTC. This sequence encodes CASSLDWGQPGTYEQYF.